The clone carrying this T cell receptor beta chain has only a few counts. Its antigen is unidentified. V gave up 2 bases and J gave up 0 bases, with 12 bases separating them. Per the germline V gene, CDR1 is SGHAT and CDR2 is FQDESV (reference sequence). The CDR3 is 16 residues long. The data are from a study of shared clonotypes between healthy human individuals. Study findings and constraints: Having only a few donors restricted how much genetic and exposure-history diversity was captured. Sampling covered nothing but blood. Tissue TCR repertoires likely differ from those found in blood. Incomplete sequencing of sorted subsets was indicated by rarefaction despite large depth.

In the authors' methods: Filtering differed because ImmunoSEQ produced junction-only sequences that carried no quality scores. Assay used: immunoSEQ multiplex PCR; TCRdb lists only in-frame clones, some missing. The V and J calls and clone size are taken from that table; D and trimming were inferred from the DNA. This repertoire shows some 660,000 clones, more than 70% found once; its top ten account for around 1.8%. The TCR originated in a woman aged 25 to 39 in good health. The specimen sequenced was memory CD4+ T cells sorted from blood. The sample's subset: CD45RA-negative fraction. This chain connects TRBV11-1 to TRBJ2-3, with D perhaps TRBD1 or TRBD2 (5 bases each). CDR3 DNA sequence: TGTGCCAGCAGCTTAACCGGGACGGGGAGCACAGATACGCAGTATTTT. Protein sequence: CASSLTGTGSTDTQYF.